Listed below are T cell receptor beta chains from one sample, sequenced in a study of beta chain features in type 1 diabetes. Only in-frame clones appear in the TCRdb table, and some are missing; sequencing was by immunoSEQ multiplex PCR. The sample lists around 240,000 clones; approximately 16% were seen once. The sample taken for sequencing was naive CD4+ T cells from blood. The source of these receptors is a man aged 25-45 years with type 1 diabetes. Each CDR3 is given with its conserved first and last residue. The D gene is left open where the match is weak. Size values are once, few and many counts, or a class for expanded clones, and some rows have none.

NA	TRBV6-5	TRBJ1-5	NA	TGTGCCAGTTCTAGGGCACGTTATAGCAATCAGCCCCAGCATTTT	CASSRARYSNQPQHF
NA	TRBV27	TRBJ2-1	few	TGTGCCAGCAGTTATATAGCCGGGGCTTACAATGAGCAGTTCTTC	CASSYIAGAYNEQFF
NA	TRBV18	TRBJ2-1	NA	TGTGCCAGCTCACCACAGTATGGGGATCGGTTCTTC	CASSPQYGDRFF
TRBD1	TRBV6-6	TRBJ2-1	NA	TGTGCCAGCAGTCGACAGGGTGATGAGCAGTTCTTC	CASSRQGDEQFF
NA	TRBV7-9	TRBJ2-7	few	TGTGCCAGCAGCTTACGTCAGTACGAGCAGTACTTC	CASSLRQYEQYF
TRBD1	TRBV7-9	TRBJ1-3	NA	TGTGCCAGCAGCGCCCGACAGGGGGCGAATGGAAACACCATATATTTT	CASSARQGANGNTIYF
TRBD1	TRBV9	TRBJ1-2	NA	TGTGCCAGCAGCGGACCGTACAGGGGTGGCTATGGCTACACCTTC	CASSGPYRGGYGYTF
TRBD1	TRBV2	TRBJ2-1	few	TGTGCCAGCAAGGGACAGGGCTCCTACAATGAGCAGTTCTTC	CASKGQGSYNEQFF
NA	TRBV19	TRBJ1-1	NA	TGTGCCAGTACTTTGGGAGGTGAAGCTTTCTTT	CASTLGGEAFF
TRBD1	TRBV7-2	TRBJ2-5	NA	TGTGCCAGCAGCTCCCGGACAGGGGGCCGTTACTTC	CASSSRTGGRYF
TRBD2	TRBV27	TRBJ2-4	few	TGTGCCAGCAGGGGCCAGCGGGATGCCAAAAACATTCAGTACTTC	CASRGQRDAKNIQYF
NA	TRBV11-2	TRBJ2-2	few	TGTGCCAGCAGCCCCGGGGCCATTTACACCGGGGAGCTGTTTTTT	CASSPGAIYTGELFF
TRBD1	TRBV2	TRBJ2-5	NA	TGTGCCAGCACGGTGACAGGGATGGAGACCCAGTACTTC	CASTVTGMETQYF
TRBD2	TRBV9	TRBJ2-1	few	TGTGCCAGCAGCGTAGTTAGCGGGAGCAATGAGCAGTTCTTC	CASSVVSGSNEQFF
TRBD2	TRBV5-4	TRBJ2-1	few	TGTGCCAGCAGCTTTCCTAGCGGGAACACCCCCAAGCAGTTCTTC	CASSFPSGNTPKQFF
TRBD2	TRBV28	TRBJ2-7	NA	TGTGCCAGCAGCCGGGGCCCTTTCGGACTAGCGGGAGACGAGCAGTACTTC	CASSRGPFGLAGDEQYF
NA	TRBV29-1	TRBJ1-3	few	TGCAGCGTTGCGGGAAGTGCGGATAGCTCTGGAAACACCATATATTTT	CSVAGSADSSGNTIYF
NA	TRBV11-2	TRBJ2-1	NA	TGTGCCAGCAGCTTAGAAAAAGTCCTAGCGATCTACAATGAGCAGTTCTTC	CASSLEKVLAIYNEQFF
NA	TRBV9	TRBJ1-2	few	TGTGCCAGCAGCGGTCTCTCCTCTAACTATGGCTACACCTTC	CASSGLSSNYGYTF
NA	TRBV15	TRBJ2-2	few	TGTGCCACCAGCAGAGATCAGTTAAACACCGGGGAGCTGTTTTTT	CATSRDQLNTGELFF
NA	TRBV30	TRBJ2-1	few	TGTGCCTGGAGAAAACTTGAAAGAGTCTACAATGAGCAGTTCTTC	CAWRKLERVYNEQFF
TRBD2	TRBV7-2	TRBJ2-4	NA	TGTGCCAGCAGCCTCATGGGACTAGTGGGCATTCAGTACTTC	CASSLMGLVGIQYF
NA	TRBV30	TRBJ1-2	few	TGTGCCTGGAATTCCCCCCGGGGGGCGTATGGCTACACCTTC	CAWNSPRGAYGYTF
NA	TRBV28	TRBJ2-5	few	TGTGCCAGCAGTAAGAGGGGGATGCGGGTGACCCAGTACTTC	CASSKRGMRVTQYF
NA	TRBV7-2	TRBJ2-1	few	TGTGCCAGCAGCCCCCATTTAGACGGAGATGAGCAGTTCTTC	CASSPHLDGDEQFF
NA	TRBV7-6	TRBJ2-7	NA	TGTGCCAGCAGCTTGTCTCCGAACTACGAGCAGTACTTC	CASSLSPNYEQYF
NA	TRBV15	TRBJ2-3	NA	TGTGCCACCAGCAGAGAGGGCGGCCGTAGCACAGATACGCAGTATTTT	CATSREGGRSTDTQYF
TRBD2	TRBV7-2	TRBJ2-5	few	TGTGCCAGCAGCCCATTAGCGGGAGAGGGTGAGACCCAGTACTTC	CASSPLAGEGETQYF
TRBD2	TRBV5-1	TRBJ2-3	once	TGCGCCAGCAGCTCCAAATCTAGCGGAGGCACAGATACGCAGTATTTT	CASSSKSSGGTDTQYF
TRBD1	TRBV27	TRBJ1-1	NA	TGTGCCAGCAGTTTATTACCCGACAGGGTGACTTACACTGAAGCTTTCTTT	CASSLLPDRVTYTEAFF
TRBD2	TRBV23-1	TRBJ2-7	NA	TGCGCCAGCAGTCTTGGACTAGCGAGACCCTACGAGCAGTACTTC	CASSLGLARPYEQYF
NA	TRBV5-1	TRBJ2-5	NA	TGCGCCAGCAGCTTGGGACAGAAAGAGACCCAGTACTTC	CASSLGQKETQYF
NA	TRBV11-1	TRBJ2-5	NA	TGTGCCAGCAGCTTCCCGACGGACTACCAAGAGACCCAGTACTTC	CASSFPTDYQETQYF
TRBD1	TRBV5-4	TRBJ2-5	NA	TGTGCCAGCAGCATCCGACAGGGTAAAGTGGAGACCCAGTACTTC	CASSIRQGKVETQYF
NA	TRBV4-3	TRBJ2-2	few	TGCGCCAGCAGCCAAGAATTGGCTCCGAGGCTGACCGGGGAGCTGTTTTTT	CASSQELAPRLTGELFF
NA	TRBV30	TRBJ2-5	NA	TGTGCCTGGGGCAGGGTAGGAGAGACCCAGTACTTC	CAWGRVGETQYF
NA	TRBV11-1	TRBJ2-2	NA	TGTGCCAGCAGCTTAGAGACCGGGGAGCTGTTTTTT	CASSLETGELFF